These 19 T cell receptor beta chains originate from one sample sequenced in a study of breast tumors, draining lymph nodes, adjacent tissues (dated by TCRdb to between 2015 and 2016). Lymph node samples were obtained from the axillary draining lymph nodes of breast cancer patients. The library came from multiplex PCR. These reads were obtained on an Illumina HiSeq 2000. The public reads were reanalyzed by TCRdb: fastp trimming at Q25, MiXCR alignment, in-frame beta chains only. Identical CDR3 proteins give one entry, which carries the most common genes and DNA. In this sample the table shows some 150,000 distinct CDR3 sequences, 20% to 25% of which occur a single time. The biggest ten clones account for just over 2.5% of the sample. The specimen sequenced was axillary lymph node tissue. These receptors were collected from a female donor with breast cancer. Some clones in this sample may be carry-over from other donors' samples.

As concerns this clonotype: A read error may be the cause here, since a much bigger clone is one base away. Because it lacks the conserved phenylalanine or tryptophan at the end, this CDR3 is likely a read error. This sequence joins TRBV30 and TRBJ2-1; D remains unclear. Deletions cut 0 bases from V and 2 bases from J, with 11 bases between. The CDR3 is 15 residues long. Germline loops: CDR1 GTSNPN, CDR2 SVGIG (reference sequence). CDR3 sequence: CAWSVQRTPYNEQFL. The CDR3 DNA reads TGTGCCTGGAGTGTACAACGGACGCCCTACAATGAGCAGTTCCTC.

This clonotype has ten or more counts. The chain employs TRBV6-6 and TRBJ2-2; the D is unclear. CDR3 length: 12 amino acids. The ends were cut back, 8 bases at V and 3 bases at J, with 7 bases in the middle. Germline CDR1 is MNHNY and CDR2 is SVGAGI (reference sequence). The CDR3, as DNA: TGTGCCAGCGGGTTGGACACCGGGGAGCTGTTTTTT. Translated, it gives CASGLDTGELFF.

This clonotype was seen ten or more times. The chain has TRBV7-9 and TRBJ2-3; D is unclear. Germline CDR1 is SEHNR and CDR2 is FQNEAQ (reference sequence). The germline V and J ends were trimmed by 1 base and 2 bases, with 4 bases remaining between them. CDR3 length: 13 residues. Here the CDR3 reads CASSLGTTDTQYF. DNA of the CDR3: TGTGCCAGCAGCTTAGGCACCACAGATACGCAGTATTTT. The entire variable domain, with the rest obtained from reference TRBV7-9 and TRBJ2-3, is as follows: DTGVSQNPRHKITKRGQNVTFRCDPISEHNRLYWYRQTLGQGPEFLTYFQNEAQLEKSRLLSDRFSAERPKGSFSTLEIQRTEQGDSAMYLCASSLGTTDTQYFGPGTRLTVL.

This clonotype was picked up many times. V gene TRBV6-1 combines with J gene TRBJ1-2; maybe TRBD1 (5 bases). CDR3 length: 16 amino acids. CDR1 and CDR2 from the germline V gene are MNHNS and SASEGT. V gave up 0 bases and J gave up 5 bases, with 16 bases separating them. The CDR3 sequence: CASSEARSQGTYGYTF. The CDR3 DNA reads TGTGCCAGCAGTGAAGCGAGGTCGCAGGGTACTTATGGCTACACCTTC.

This clonotype showed up just a few times. The rearrangement joins TRBV28 to TRBJ1-3; maybe TRBD1 (6 bases). Germline CDR1 is MDHEN and CDR2 is SYDVKM. The CDR3 extends over 15 amino acids. The V and J ends lost 2 bases and 2 bases respectively, with 10 bases between them. The CDR3 loop is CASSLKNRAGNTIYF. The DNA for the CDR3 is TGTGCCAGCAGTTTAAAAAACAGGGCTGGAAACACCATATATTTT.

This clonotype has at least ten counts. The chain has TRBV5-5 and TRBJ2-1, with TRBD1 matching 7 bases. Germline-derived CDR1 and CDR2 are SGHKS and YYEKEE (reference sequence). The CDR3 covers 16 residues. The ends lost 0 bases at V and 4 bases at J; junction bases unmatched: 7. The CDR3: CASSLDSGQKYNEQFF. The CDR3 DNA follows: TGTGCCAGCAGCTTGGACTCGGGACAGAAGTACAATGAGCAGTTCTTC.

There are many counts of this clonotype. The chain employs TRBV5-5 and TRBJ2-1; D gene unclear. CDR3 size: 14 residues. The germline CDR1 and CDR2 sequences are SGHKS and YYEKEE (reference sequence). Trimming stripped 4 bases from V and 4 bases from J, with 12 bases between. The CDR3 is CASSGRTEYNEQFF. CDR3 DNA: TGTGCCAGCAGCGGTCGGACGGAATACAATGAGCAGTTCTTC.

The chain couples TRBV28 to TRBJ1-4, with D unresolved. Germline CDR1 and CDR2: MDHEN and SYDVKM. V was pared by 8 bases and J by 5 bases, with 15 bases between. This CDR3 comprises 14 residues. The CDR3 loop is CASQRRTDNEKLFF. CDR3 nucleotides: TGTGCCAGCCAGCGACGGACGGACAATGAAAAACTGTTTTTT.

This clonotype occurred many times. The V call is TRBV20-1, the J call TRBJ2-7; D is unclear. Germline V gene sequence: CDR1 DFQATT, CDR2 SNEGSKA (reference sequence). Trimming took 0 bases from V and 2 from J, leaving 11 bases between them. CDR3 size: 14 residues. The CDR3 loop reads CSARDSARTYEQYF. The CDR3 DNA follows: TGCAGTGCTAGAGATTCCGCCCGTACCTACGAGCAGTACTTC.

This clonotype was observed many times. The chain links TRBV7-2 to TRBJ2-3; D gene unclear. The germline V gene encodes CDR1 SGHTA and CDR2 FQGNSA. This CDR3 contains 14 residues. V lost 2 bases to trimming and J lost 1 base, with 7 bases between them. The CDR3 reads CASSLSPRTDTQYF. CDR3 sequence (DNA): TGTGCCAGCAGCTTAAGCCCCCGCACAGATACGCAGTATTTT.

This clonotype was detected many times. The gene calls are TRBV3-1 and TRBJ2-3; TRBD1 or TRBD2 may be the D gene (5 bases each). Germline-derived CDR1 and CDR2 are LGHDT and YNNKEL (reference sequence). V lost 3 bases and J lost 5, with 6 bases in between. This CDR3 comprises 12 residues. The CDR3 coding sequence is TGTGCCAGCAGCCAGGGACGAGATACGCAGTATTTT. Translation: CASSQGRDTQYF.

This clonotype turned up a few times. Given a much more abundant clone one base away, this may be a read error. This chain connects TRBV7-9 to TRBJ2-1, with D perhaps matching TRBD1 (5 bases). Germline V gene data show CDR1 as SEHNR and CDR2 as FQNEAQ (reference sequence). The CDR3 has 14 residues. The CDR3, as DNA: TGTGCCAGCAGCTTAGAGGGGCCCTACAATGGGCAGTTCTTC. Translated, it gives CASSLEGPYNGQFF.

At least ten counts were recorded for this clonotype. The V and J genes are TRBV20-1 and TRBJ2-5; tentatively, D is TRBD1 (6 bases). The V and J ends lost 6 bases and 2 bases respectively, with 10 bases between them. Germline-derived CDR1 and CDR2 are DFQATT and SNEGSKA (reference sequence). This CDR3 comprises 12 residues. Here the CDR3 reads CSASGDQETQYF. CDR3 coding DNA: TGCAGTGCCTCAGGGGATCAAGAGACCCAGTACTTC.

This clonotype was observed a few times. The CDR3 reads CASSQDPRRGGGSIYEQYF. The CDR3 region has the DNA TGTGCCAGCAGCCAAGATCCGAGGAGAGGCGGCGGGAGCATCTACGAGCAGTACTTC. The rearrangement joins TRBV3-1 to TRBJ2-7; 7 nucleotides agree with TRBD2. The V segment lost 0 bases and the J segment 3 bases; nucleotides outside the gene matches: 17. The CDR3 is 19 amino acids. Germline V gene data show CDR1 as LGHDT and CDR2 as YNNKEL (reference sequence).

The chain links TRBV4-3 to TRBJ2-2; D possibly uses TRBD1 or TRBD2 (5 bases each). In germline, CDR1 is LGHNA, CDR2 YSLEER. With 4 bases removed from V and 1 base from J, the gap between germline ends came to 16 bases. The length of the CDR3 is 17 residues. The CDR3 reads CASSLAWGSENTGELFF. DNA for the CDR3: TGCGCCAGCAGCCTGGCCTGGGGGTCGGAGAACACCGGGGAGCTGTTTTTT.

Of note for this clonotype: A read error may explain this, as a much larger clone is one base away. The chain links TRBV6-1 to TRBJ1-2; D is possibly TRBD1 (5 bases). Trimming pared 8 bases from V and 0 bases from J, leaving 10 bases between. The CDR3 length is 13 residues. Germline lookup yields CDR1 MNHNS and CDR2 SASEGT. CDR3 sequence: CASRDAANYGYTF. The CDR3, as DNA: TGTGCCAGCCGGGACGCTGCTAACTATGGCTACACCTTC.

This clonotype was detected a few times. The rearrangement links TRBV27 to TRBJ2-2, with D uncertain. CDR3 size: 14 residues. Looked up from germline, CDR1 is MNHEY and CDR2 is SMNVEV (reference sequence). Trimming took 2 bases from V and 6 from J, leaving 10 bases between them. The DNA for the CDR3 is TGTGCCAGCAGTTTAACTCTCACCTCCGGGGAGCTGTTTTTT. Translated, it gives CASSLTLTSGELFF.

In regard to this clonotype: A much larger clonotype is one base distant, so this may be a read error. This sequence joins TRBV19 and TRBJ2-7; TRBD1 matches 8 bases. Germline V gene sequence: CDR1 LNHDA, CDR2 SQIVND (reference sequence). The CDR3 length is 13 residues. The CDR3 loop reads CACSPGQVYEQYF. Written as DNA, the CDR3 is TGTGCCTGTAGCCCGGGACAGGTCTACGAGCAGTACTTC.

With regard to this clonotype: Given a much more abundant clone one base away, this may be a read error. The rearrangement links TRBV2 to TRBJ2-1; a weak D match, TRBD1 (6 bases). The germline gives CDR1 SNHLY, CDR2 FYNNEI. This CDR3 contains 11 residues. V lost 10 bases and J 9 bases, leaving 13 bases between the germline ends. The CDR3 DNA is TGTGCCACCACGACAGGCAGTGAGCAGTTCTTC. Its translation is CATTTGSEQFF.